This T cell receptor (beta chain) stems from a study of blood T cells in healthy people across ages (dated by TCRdb to 2015 to 2017). Concerning the study at large: Template switching captured roughly one uniquely barcoded TCR beta cDNA molecule per two T cells in model experiments. To track age-related changes in TCR beta repertoire diversity, the study relied on deep sequencing normalized with unique cDNA molecular identifiers. The donors were divided into four age groups: young (average around 17 years), middle-aged (around 37), aged (about 61) and long-lived (roughly 82). Donors of different ages were randomly distributed across sequencing lanes to avoid experimental bias. The study analyzed two additional independent replicas of 1 million unique cDNA reads from the same blood draw for two donors, one aged 18 to 30 and one aged 80 or older. The study at large found these results: Bulk unsorted PBMC profiling prevented conclusive comparison of naive and antigen-experienced compartments. Estimates of total diversity based on one million sequenced T cells were considered lower bounds and underestimates. Compared with the aged group, the long-lived group had more naive CD4+ T cells, fewer expanded clones and increased TCR diversity, a pattern suggesting age selection. The percentage of naive T cells measured by flow cytometry correlated strongly with observed TCR beta diversity. Observed TCR beta diversity per million T cells fell roughly linearly with age, and a significant reduction was already apparent by age roughly 40. Because the CMV infection status of the donors was unknown, age-related changes in expanded clonotypes may potentially have been confounded.

This clonotype was detected a few times. What this receptor recognizes is not known. Base qualities are not provided; no much larger clone lies one nucleotide away. CDR1 and CDR2, looked up from the germline V gene, are SNHLY and FYNNEI. At the junction V is shortened by 7 bases and J by 0 bases; bases outside the gene matches: 5. The CDR3, from cysteine to phenylalanine, totals 15 residues. Of all the DNA, just the CDR3 is kept, 45 bases in frame from base 1. The receptor library was made with 5' RACE. Reads for this sample came from an Illumina HiSeq 2500. A second PCR of roughly 7 to 11 cycles was performed with a sample-barcoded 5' primer and a J-beta primer mix. Each TCR beta cDNA molecule received a unique molecular identifier from a template-switch 5' adaptor carrying 12 random nucleotides. At least 3 million CDR3-containing paired-end reads were obtained from each sample. First-strand cDNA was synthesized from all RNA with the Mint cDNA synthesis kit, primed by a TRBC-specific oligonucleotide. All cDNA was treated with uracil-DNA glycosylase and then went through a first 18-cycle PCR with the universal primers M1SS and BC2_uni_R. In the paper's pipeline: Each sample was normalized by randomly selecting 1 million high-quality reads, each carrying a distinct molecular identifier. Reads with shared molecular identifiers were discarded instead of being binned into consensus sequences. MiTCR, set to a Q25 quality threshold and the strictest error-elimination algorithm, was used for CDR3 identification, clonotype clustering and error correction. A nonparametric unseen species model with Euler transformation was used to estimate lower-bound total TCR beta diversity. Through fastp at Q25 and MiXCR, TCRdb rebuilt clones from the public reads, retaining in-frame beta chains. Records with the same CDR3 protein are collapsed into one entry carrying the most frequent genes and DNA. TCRdb's processing, not the study's, gives the V and J calls here. The sample table records fewer than 900,000 distinct CDR3 sequences; roughly two fifths of these occur just once. Less than 25% of the sample belongs to the ten largest clones.

Donors were under 40 systemically healthy Caucasian individuals from Russia aged 6 to 90 years. Each donor gave approximately 9.3 milliliters of peripheral blood, collected into EDTA-treated Vacutainer tubes. Ficoll-Paque density-gradient centrifugation was used to isolate PBMCs, with at least 6 million per sample. Trizol reagent was used to extract total RNA from PBMCs, with at least 5.5 micrograms per sample. The percentages of naive CD45RAhigh/CD27high T cells were determined by flow cytometry on a PBMC aliquot from every donor. Sequenced: blood. The chain is encoded by TRBV2 joined to TRBJ2-5; 10 bases in the junction line up with TRBD2. The TCR originated in a woman aged 55-75 years in good health. In nucleotide form, the sequence is TGTGCCAGCACCCCTAGCGGGGGAGACCAAGAGACCCAGTACTTC. Its amino acids are CASTPSGGDQETQYF.